The 22 T cell receptor beta chains given below trace back to one sample, sequenced in a study of cytomegalovirus exposure and HLA in healthy donors. The PCR used 60 Vbeta and 13 Jbeta primers. Produced via immunoSEQ multiplex PCR; TCRdb's table is partial and in-frame only. The sample records 90,000 to 100,000 clones, roughly 80% being singletons. The material sequenced was PBMCs. The receptor set was obtained from a woman aged 60-70 years in good health and CMV-seronegative.

The chain is built from TRBV5-6 and TRBJ2-7; 8 bases map to TRBD1. The CDR3 loop spans 15 amino acids. After removal of 3 bases from V and 5 bases from J, the junction contained 10 bases not matched to a gene. Germline CDR1 is SGHDT and CDR2 is YYEEEE. The CDR3, as DNA: TGTGCCAGCAGCTCGGGAAGGACAGGGCTAAACGAGCAGTACTTC. Translation gives CASSSGRTGLNEQYF.

The CDR3 loop is CASSTTSVNEQFF. CDR3 in DNA: TGTGCCAGCAGCACGACTAGCGTCAATGAGCAGTTCTTC. This chain links TRBV9 with TRBJ2-1; 8 nucleotides match TRBD2. Germline trimming cut 4 bases from V and 6 bases from J; bases unmatched to any gene: 3. CDR1 is SGDLS and CDR2 is YYNGEE in the germline V gene. The CDR3 is made up of 13 amino acids.

The chain uses TRBV15 and TRBJ1-1; no firm D call. From germline, CDR1 is LNHNV and CDR2 YYDKDF (reference sequence). The V end lost 6 bases, the J end lost 5 bases, and 13 bases lay between the germline ends. This CDR3 spans 13 amino acids. The chain's CDR3 is CATRSPSGTEAFF. CDR3 coding DNA: TGTGCCACCAGGAGTCCCTCGGGGACTGAAGCTTTCTTT.

As DNA, the CDR3 is TGTGCCAGCAGCCCGATTCAGGGGAACACCGGGGAGCTGTTTTTT. Translation gives CASSPIQGNTGELFF. This chain uses TRBV7-6 with TRBJ2-2; weak D call: TRBD1 (5 bases). V was shortened by 5 bases and J by 1 base, with 11 bases between the two germline ends. Germline loops: CDR1 SGHVS, CDR2 FNYEAQ. The CDR3 sequence is 15 residues long.

This chain links TRBV6-1 with TRBJ1-2; unclear D gene. CDR3 length: 12 residues. The germline V and J ends were trimmed by 8 bases and 0 bases, with 7 bases remaining between them. Germline V lookup: CDR1 MNHNS, CDR2 SASEGT. The CDR3: CASRQPNYGYTF. The CDR3 nucleotides read TGTGCCAGCCGACAACCTAACTATGGCTACACCTTC.

The J gene is TRBJ2-3, the V gene TRBV29-1; 8 bases fit TRBD1. V gave up 6 bases and J gave up 5 bases; unmatched junction bases: 7. Germline values: CDR1 SQVTM, CDR2 ANQGSEA. The CDR3 is 13 residues long. The CDR3 is CSVGQVRGDTQYF. Written as DNA, the CDR3 is TGCAGCGTGGGACAGGTGAGGGGAGATACGCAGTATTTT.

CDR3 nucleotide sequence: TGTGCCAGCAGCCATAATCTGGCAGATTACGAGCAGTACTTC. It is translated as CASSHNLADYEQYF. The gene calls are TRBV6-6 and TRBJ2-7; D remains unclear. V lost 6 bases to trimming and J lost 4 bases, with 16 bases between them. The germline V gene has CDR1 MNHNY and CDR2 SVGAGI (reference sequence). The CDR3 covers 14 residues.

The chain uses TRBV28 and TRBJ1-5; D may be TRBD1 (6 bases). Germline CDR1 and CDR2: MDHEN and SYDVKM. CDR3 length: 16 amino acids. V gave up 6 bases and J gave up 3 bases, with 18 bases separating them. The CDR3 DNA follows: TGTGCCAGCAGGCAAGGGGGGGCAGCATCCAATCAGCCCCAGCATTTT. Its translation is CASRQGGAASNQPQHF. The full variable domain, its missing parts supplied by reference TRBV28 and TRBJ1-5, is DVKVTQSSRYLVKRTGEKVFLECVQDMDHENMFWYRQDPGLGLRLIYFSYDVKMKEKGDIPEGYSVSREKKERFSLILESASTNQTSMYLCASRQGGAASNQPQHFGDGTRLSIL.

V and J are TRBV6-5 and TRBJ2-7, with 7 bases aligning to TRBD1. Germline V lookup: CDR1 MNHEY, CDR2 SVGAGI. The CDR3 totals 14 residues. The V segment lost 5 bases and the J segment 6 bases; nucleotides outside the gene matches: 10. CDR3 bases: TGTGCCAGCAGTAGGGGACAGACCGCCGGCGAGCAGTACTTC. Translating it yields CASSRGQTAGEQYF.

This rearrangement joins TRBV18 to TRBJ1-1; 8 bases map to TRBD1. The CDR3 covers 14 residues. The germline CDR1 and CDR2 sequences are KGHSH and LQKENI. Germline trimming cut 6 bases from V and 1 base from J; bases unmatched to any gene: 4. This chain's CDR3 is CASSIGQGNTEAFF. CDR3 DNA: TGTGCCAGCTCGATAGGACAGGGGAACACTGAAGCTTTCTTT.

The chain is built from TRBV9 and TRBJ1-1; TRBD1 matches at 9 bases. Germline CDR1 and CDR2: SGDLS and YYNGEE. This CDR3 is built from 16 residues. The V gene end was trimmed by 0 bases and the J gene end by 1 base; junction bases not matched to a gene: 4. The CDR3 DNA reads TGTGCCAGCAGCGTAGGGACAGGGGTTGGGAACACTGAAGCTTTCTTT. Translated, it gives CASSVGTGVGNTEAFF. Together with reference TRBV9 and TRBJ1-1, the CDR3 gives the full variable domain: DSGVTQTPKHLITATGQRVTLRCSPRSGDLSVYWYQQSLDQGLQFLIQYYNGEERAKGNILERFSAQQFPDLHSELNLSSLELGDSALYFCASSVGTGVGNTEAFFGQGTRLTVV.

V usage is TRBV10-3 and J usage is TRBJ1-4; D is perhaps TRBD1 (5 bases). CDR3 size: 13 residues. V lost 3 bases to trimming and J lost 6 bases, with 8 bases between them. Germline V gives CDR1 ENHRY, CDR2 SYGVKD. The DNA for the CDR3 is TGTGCCATCAGTGACAGGGTCTATGAAAAACTGTTTTTT. It translates to CAISDRVYEKLFF.

The rearrangement joins TRBV19 to TRBJ2-7, with 9 bases lining up with TRBD1. Germline CDR1 and CDR2: LNHDA and SQIVND (reference sequence). Germline trimming cut 7 bases from V and 7 bases from J; bases unmatched to any gene: 11. The CDR3 loop spans 14 amino acids. The CDR3 nucleotides are TGTGCCAGTAATAACAGGGGGCGAACGGGGGAGCAGTACTTC. Translated: CASNNRGRTGEQYF.

V and J are TRBV7-8 and TRBJ2-3; no firm D call. The CDR3 totals 15 residues. V was shortened by 6 bases and J by 3 bases, with 16 bases between the two germline ends. Germline V gene sequence: CDR1 SGHVS, CDR2 FQNEAQ. The CDR3 region is CASSLLPSRTDTQYF. The CDR3 DNA is TGTGCCAGCAGTCTCCTTCCTAGTCGGACAGATACGCAGTATTTT.

The chain joins TRBV7-7 to TRBJ2-2; a possible D gene is TRBD2 (5 bases). The length of the CDR3 is 14 residues. From germline, CDR1 is SSHAT and CDR2 FNYEAQ (reference sequence). Deletions cut 1 base from V and 6 bases from J, with 9 bases between. The CDR3 spells CASSLGRGAGELFF. The CDR3 region has the DNA TGTGCCAGCAGCTTAGGACGGGGAGCCGGGGAGCTGTTTTTT.

This clone was picked up one time. The chain recombines TRBV5-8 with TRBJ1-1; D remains ambiguous. Germline V CDR1 and CDR2: SGHTS, YDEGEE. Trimming shortened V by 2 bases and J by 9 bases, and 17 bases separated the two germline ends. This CDR3 is built from 14 residues. Written as DNA, the CDR3 is TGTGCCAGCAGCTTTCGTGGTGCAGTGCCCAAAGCTTTCTTT. This sequence encodes CASSFRGAVPKAFF.

In DNA, the CDR3 is TGTGCCAGCAGCGTAACTAGTAGTGGGCCAGGCAATGAGCAGTTCTTC. Translated, it gives CASSVTSSGPGNEQFF. The V call is TRBV9, the J call TRBJ2-1, with D possibly matching TRBD2 (5 bases). Trimming removed 1 base from V and 6 bases from J, with 17 bases in between. CDR3 length: 16 residues. Germline CDR1 reads SGDLS; CDR2 reads YYNGEE.

The rearrangement links TRBV5-8 to TRBJ1-5; D possibly corresponds to TRBD1 (5 bases). The V end lost 4 bases, the J end lost 2 bases, and 10 bases lay between the germline ends. Per the germline V gene, CDR1 is SGHTS and CDR2 is YDEGEE. This CDR3 is built from 14 residues. CDR3 in amino acids: CASSRDRGNQPQHF. Here the CDR3 DNA reads TGTGCCAGCAGCCGAGACAGAGGCAATCAGCCCCAGCATTTT.

This clone was found a few times. The chain's CDR3 is CAISDPTGGRSSYNEQFF. CDR3 coding DNA: TGTGCCATCAGTGACCCTACGGGGGGTCGGAGCTCCTACAATGAGCAGTTCTTC. V gene TRBV10-3 combines with J gene TRBJ2-1; 7 bases align to TRBD2. Losses at the gene ends were 3 bases for V and 0 bases for J; bases not matched to a gene: 11. The CDR3 runs 18 residues. Germline V gives CDR1 ENHRY, CDR2 SYGVKD.

This clone was picked up a small number of times. The chain has TRBV2 and TRBJ2-3, with D unclear. Germline V gives CDR1 SNHLY, CDR2 FYNNEI. The CDR3 contains 16 residues. Trimming took 5 bases from V and 1 from J, leaving 16 bases between them. CDR3 amino acids: CASSRLSNPGTDTQYF. The CDR3, as DNA: TGTGCCAGCAGTCGACTCTCGAACCCAGGCACAGATACGCAGTATTTT.

J is TRBJ1-1 and V is TRBV19, with 7 bases that match TRBD1. The germline CDR1 and CDR2 sequences are LNHDA and SQIVND (reference sequence). Trimming cost V 0 bases and J 1 base; bases outside gene matches: 11. The CDR3 has 18 residues. In DNA, the CDR3 is TGTGCCAGTAGTATAGACGGACAGGAGCCTACCCCGAACACTGAAGCTTTCTTT. Protein sequence: CASSIDGQEPTPNTEAFF.

This clone was counted a single time. The V call is TRBV7-6, the J call TRBJ1-4; D may be TRBD1 (5 bases). The V end lost 5 bases, the J end lost 0 bases, and 16 bases lay between the germline ends. Germline V gives CDR1 SGHVS, CDR2 FNYEAQ. This CDR3 has 17 residues. In nucleotides, the CDR3 is TGTGCCAGCAGCCCCGGGAGTAGGGGAGCAACTAATGAAAAACTGTTTTTT. Encoded protein: CASSPGSRGATNEKLFF.